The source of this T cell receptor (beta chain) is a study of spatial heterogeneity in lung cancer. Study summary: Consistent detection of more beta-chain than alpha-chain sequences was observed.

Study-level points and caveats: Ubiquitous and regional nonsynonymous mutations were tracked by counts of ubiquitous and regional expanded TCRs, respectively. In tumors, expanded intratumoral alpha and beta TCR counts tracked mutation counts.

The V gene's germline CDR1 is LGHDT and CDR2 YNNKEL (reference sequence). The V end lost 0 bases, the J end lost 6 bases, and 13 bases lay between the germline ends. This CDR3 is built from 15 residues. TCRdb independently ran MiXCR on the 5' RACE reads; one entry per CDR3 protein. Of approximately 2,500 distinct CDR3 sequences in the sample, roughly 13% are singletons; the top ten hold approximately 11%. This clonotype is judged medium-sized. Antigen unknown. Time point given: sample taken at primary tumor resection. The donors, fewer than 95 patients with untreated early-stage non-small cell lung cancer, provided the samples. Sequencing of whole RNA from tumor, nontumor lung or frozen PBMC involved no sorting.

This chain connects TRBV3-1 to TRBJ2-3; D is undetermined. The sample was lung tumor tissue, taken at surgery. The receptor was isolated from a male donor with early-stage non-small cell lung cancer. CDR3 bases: TGTGCCAGCAGCCAAGATGGGCGGTTCGACGATACGCAGTATTTT. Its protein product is CASSQDGRFDDTQYF.